These T cell receptor beta chains were read from a single sample in a study of cytomegalovirus exposure and HLA in healthy donors. Repertoires were generated with immunoSEQ multiplex PCR, while TCRdb's copy carries only in-frame clones and drops some. The table lists about 89,000 clones, less than 9.5% of them singletons. Sequencing used PBMCs. These receptors all come from a middle-aged man in good health and CMV-seropositive. CDR3s include the opening cysteine and the closing phenylalanine or tryptophan. A D gene is named only where the DNA matches it firmly. Rows give clone size only sometimes, using once, few, many, or a class for an expanded clone.

v_call	j_call	d_call	cdr3_length	clone_size	cdr3_nt	cdr3_aa
TRBV27	TRBJ2-6	.	16	.	TGTGCCAGCAGTTTTAAGGCACAGTCTGGGGCCAACGTCCTGACTTTC	CASSFKAQSGANVLTF
TRBV5-8	TRBJ2-3	.	15	few	TGTGCCAGCAGCTTGGGTAGCGGCGGCACAGATACGCAGTATTTT	CASSLGSGGTDTQYF
TRBV27	TRBJ2-1	TRBD2	16	few	TGTGCCAGCAGTCCACTTGGGGCGGGAGGGTACAATGAGCAGTTCTTC	CASSPLGAGGYNEQFF
TRBV18	TRBJ1-1	.	12	few	TGTGCCACCCGCTTGGGCAACACTGAAGCTTTCTTT	CATRLGNTEAFF
TRBV4-1	TRBJ2-1	TRBD2	16	many	TGCGCCAGCAGCCAAGTTCCCAGCGGGAGTTTAAATGAGCAGTTCTTC	CASSQVPSGSLNEQFF
TRBV2	TRBJ1-6	TRBD1	15	few	TGTGCCAGCAGGGGCGACAGGGCTTTCAATTCACCCCTCCACTTT	CASRGDRAFNSPLHF
TRBV9	TRBJ2-2	TRBD1	16	many	TGTGCCAGCAGCTCCTATGCAGGGGGTGGGACCGGGGAGCTGTTTTTT	CASSSYAGGGTGELFF
TRBV2	TRBJ1-1	.	12	.	TGTGCCAGCAGGGGGCAGGGGCCTGAAGCTTTCTTT	CASRGQGPEAFF
TRBV28	TRBJ1-2	.	15	.	TGTGCCAGCAGTTTATTGCCAGGGGTCGGTGAGGGCTACACCTTC	CASSLLPGVGEGYTF
TRBV28	TRBJ2-3	.	14	.	TGTGCCAGCATACAGGGAGGGACACAAGATACGCAGTATTTT	CASIQGGTQDTQYF
TRBV4-3	TRBJ1-1	.	14	.	TGCGCCAGCAGCCAACAGGTAACGAACACTGAAGCTTTCTTT	CASSQQVTNTEAFF
TRBV5-1	TRBJ2-1	TRBD2	14	.	TGCGCCAGCAGCTCTAGCGGGGCGTACAATGAGCAGTTCTTC	CASSSSGAYNEQFF
TRBV15	TRBJ1-4	.	16	few	TGTGCCACCAGCAGAGACCCGGGACAAGGGGAGGGAAAACTGTTTTTT	CATSRDPGQGEGKLFF
TRBV4-2	TRBJ2-1	.	14	.	TGTGCCAGCAGCCAAGTTGCCGAGTACAATGAGCAGTTCTTC	CASSQVAEYNEQFF
TRBV4-1	TRBJ1-6	TRBD1	16	few	TGCGCCAGCAGCCAAGAAGGCCGGACAGGGAGTTCACCCCTCCACTTT	CASSQEGRTGSSPLHF
TRBV6-1	TRBJ2-7	TRBD2	15	.	TGTGCCAGCAGTGAACGGCCTAGCGGGGCACTAGGGCAGTACTTC	CASSERPSGALGQYF